This T cell receptor beta chain derives from a study of radiotherapy plus CTLA-4 blockade in lung cancer. Overall study context: Overall, around 19% of patients showed an objective response, while 31% attained disease control.

The CDR3 totals 15 residues. Germline CDR1 is MNHEY and CDR2 is SVGAGI. Losses at the gene ends were 2 bases for V and 6 bases for J; bases not matched to a gene: 10. Assay: immunoSEQ multiplex PCR; the TCRdb copy retains only in-frame clones and omits some. The sample carries 80,000 to 100,000 clones, approximately 74% recorded once. The rearrangement uses TRBV6-5 and TRBJ2-7, with 7 bases fitting TRBD1. The specimen comprised peripheral blood, sampled from a patient treated with radiotherapy plus ipilimumab. This clonotype was sampled from a human donor with non-small cell lung cancer who had a partial response to radiotherapy plus ipilimumab. Some clones in this sample may be carry-over from other donors' samples. CDR3 DNA sequence: TGTGCCAGCAGTTACAGACAGGGAAATAAAATCGAGCAGTACTTC. Translated: CASSYRQGNKIEQYF.